Reported below is one TCR beta chain. The target antigen is unknown. The 5'RACE method, run with constant-segment primers, produced TCR alpha and TCR beta cDNA libraries (carrying sample barcodes and UMIs). In TCRdb, the 5' RACE reads were re-called with MiXCR into one record per CDR3 protein. Of 300,000 to 400,000 distinct CDR3 sequences in the sample, approximately 15% are singletons; the top ten hold under 25%. This CDR3 region has 15 residues. The data were obtained in a study of T-cell memory formation after mild COVID-19. Study at large: TCR clusters showed largely donor specificity.

Study-wide results and limits: Clones which contracted sat mainly in CM and EM if CD4+, and in EMRA if CD8+.

The chain couples TRBV21-1 to TRBJ2-5; the table assigns TRBD1, which was not confirmed against the DNA. TRBV21-1 is a known pseudogene. The clonotype originates from a man aged 18 to 29 who had mild COVID-19 (a few samples of this study predate the infection). Cell type and time point are not known. The sample taken for sequencing was PBMCs or a T cell subset sorted from them (not recorded which). The CDR3 DNA reads as TGTGCCAGGCTCTGGAAAGGGGGCGCTTCGGAGACCCAGTACTTC. The encoded protein is CARLWKGGASETQYF.